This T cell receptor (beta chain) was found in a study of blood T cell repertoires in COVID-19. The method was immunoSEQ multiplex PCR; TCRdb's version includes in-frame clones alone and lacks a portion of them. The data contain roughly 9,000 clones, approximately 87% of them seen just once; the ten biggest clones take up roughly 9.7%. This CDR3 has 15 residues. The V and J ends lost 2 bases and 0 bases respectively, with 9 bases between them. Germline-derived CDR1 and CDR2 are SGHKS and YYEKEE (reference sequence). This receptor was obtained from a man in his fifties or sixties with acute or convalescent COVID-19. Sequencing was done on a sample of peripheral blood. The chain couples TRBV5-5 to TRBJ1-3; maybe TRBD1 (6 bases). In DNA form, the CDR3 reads TGTGCCAGCAGCTTCGGACAGAGCTCTGGAAACACCATATATTTT. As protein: CASSFGQSSGNTIYF. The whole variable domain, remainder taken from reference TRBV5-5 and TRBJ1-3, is DAGVTQSPTHLIKTRGQQVTLRCSPISGHKSVSWYQQVLGQGPQFIFQYYEKEERGRGNFPDRFSARQFPNYSSELNVNALLLGDSALYLCASSFGQSSGNTIYFGEGSWLTVV.